The 5 T cell receptor beta chains reported below all come from one sample, sequenced in a study of control samples from healthy donors and cancer patients. Libraries were prepared by immunoSEQ multiplex PCR; TCRdb keeps only in-frame clonotypes and omits some of them. This table holds 130,000 or so clones, 89% found once. Sequencing used blood. All receptors derive from a middle-aged man in good health.

This clone was counted only a few times. This sequence joins TRBV12-3 or TRBV12-4 and TRBJ1-2; 8 bases are shared with TRBD1. The V and J ends lost 6 bases and 8 bases, in that order; junction bases with no gene match: 8. This CDR3 is 13 amino acids long. CDR3 in amino acids: CASRDRGGRGYTF. The CDR3, as DNA: TGTGCCAGCAGAGACAGGGGAGGAAGGGGCTACACCTTC.

The rearrangement links TRBV11-2 to TRBJ2-1; TRBD1 matches 7 bases. Germline CDR1 reads SGHAT; CDR2 reads FQNNGV. The length of the CDR3 is 15 residues. After removal of 5 bases from V and 4 bases from J, the junction contained 8 bases not matched to a gene. The CDR3 is CASSPRTGYYNEQFF. CDR3 DNA sequence: TGTGCCAGCAGCCCCCGGACAGGTTATTACAATGAGCAGTTCTTC.

The CDR3 sequence: CAWSVSSHNYGYTF. The CDR3 DNA reads TGTGCCTGGAGTGTTTCTTCACATAACTATGGCTACACCTTC. This chain uses TRBV30 with TRBJ1-2; D gene ambiguous. V shed 0 bases and J shed 1 base, with 9 bases lying between them. Germline V gene lookup returns CDR1 GTSNPN and CDR2 SVGIG (reference sequence). The CDR3 has 14 amino acids.

The chain carries TRBV19 and TRBJ1-5; a possible D gene is TRBD1 (5 bases). The CDR3 loop spans 16 amino acids. V lost 6 bases and J 0 bases, leaving 15 bases between the germline ends. Germline-derived CDR1 and CDR2 are LNHDA and SQIVND (reference sequence). CDR3 nucleotide sequence: TGTGCCAGTAGATTCCCTCGGACACCTAGCAATCAGCCCCAGCATTTT. Amino acid sequence: CASRFPRTPSNQPQHF.

V usage is TRBV5-1 and J usage is TRBJ2-1, with 8 bases matching TRBD2. CDR1 and CDR2 (germline): SGHRS, YFSETQ. There are 16 residues in the CDR3. The V gene end was trimmed by 0 bases and the J gene end by 5 bases; junction bases not matched to a gene: 7. The CDR3 is CASSLEFGGANNEQFF. Written as DNA, the CDR3 is TGCGCCAGCAGCTTGGAGTTCGGGGGGGCCAACAATGAGCAGTTCTTC.